This entry concerns a single T cell receptor (beta chain). Its target antigen remains unknown. No clone much larger than this one lies a single base away; base qualities are absent. Other DNA sequences in this sample translate to the same CDR3. Interpreted using the paper, the time point label stands for: cycle 2 day 1 (C2D1) of nivolumab. Every trial patient had relapsed after autologous stem cell transplantation, and cohorts A, B and C differed in prior brentuximab vedotin exposure. The trial cohort was composed of roughly 60 patients with relapsed/refractory classical Hodgkin lymphoma, for whom complete response, partial response or progressive disease was recorded as best overall response. Single-agent nivolumab was administered to trial patients in the multi-cohort phase II CheckMate 205 trial. Best overall response was determined by an independent review committee according to the 2007 International Working Group response criteria. Trial PBMCs were collected just before the start of nivolumab (C1D1) and during therapy at cycle 2 day 1 and cycle 4 day 1. Peripheral blood was collected in 8 mL Vacutainer Cell Preparation Tubes, from which PBMCs were isolated by centrifugation and then cryopreserved.

Genomic DNA was extracted with the Qiagen DNeasy kit from unsorted PBMCs and from negatively selected CD4+ and CD8+ fractions. Using primers that anneal to V and J segments, immunoSEQ multiplex PCR amplified the TCR beta CDR3 regions. A synthetic immune receptor repertoire was used to minimize amplification bias, and any residual bias was removed computationally once sequencing was done. On the authors' methods: Repertoire diversity was quantified as the Shannon entropy index using custom Python scripts. The unsorted, CD4+ and CD8+ repertoires were each analyzed separately, with the exception of combined analyses, where CD4+ and CD8+ sequences were merged in silico. Clonal expansion was defined as at least a 2-fold frequency increase after treatment relative to C1D1, with a pseudocount of 0.5 for undetected baseline clones. Singleton clones were defined as clones with 0 or 1 copy at C1D1, and non-singleton clones were defined as clones with 2 or more copies. By matching protein sequences in sorted samples from the same patient, clones expanded in unsorted samples were annotated as CD4+, CD8+ or unknown. Wilcoxon tests were applied to paired samples to test diversity changes from C1D1 to C4D1. The table was pulled from immuneACCESS by TCRdb, which kept in-frame rearrangements only. Such tables lose some clones; where checked, under half of the loss comes from unresolved V genes, and the rest has no known cause. The DNA was the basis for D and trimming; V, J and clone size are from that table. The sample yields approximately 6,700 clones; about 77% were counted once. Roughly 35% of the sample lies in the top ten.

The data were taken from a study of PD-1 blockade in classical Hodgkin lymphoma (dated by TCRdb to 2018 to 2020). Broadly, across the study: Nivolumab dosing was 3 mg/kg intravenously every 2 weeks, continuing until either disease progression or unacceptable toxicity. A peripheral blood immune signature of response to PD-1 blockade in classical Hodgkin lymphoma was defined using TCR beta sequencing and CyTOF. The research as a whole found: Baseline TCR diversity was reported to be lower in newly diagnosed patients than in healthy donors, and even lower in relapsed/refractory patients. Lower diversity was seen in patients whose nivolumab began less than 1 year after ASCT, and these patients were left out of later analyses so that immune reconstitution would not confound the results. Trial patients achieving complete response had baseline diversity similar to newly diagnosed patients, whereas partial responders and progressors had significantly lower diversity. A significant rise by C4D1 was seen in CD4+ but not CD8+ TCR diversity (p=0.0027 vs p=0.16), with the rise being most apparent in complete responders (p=0.02). The study was limited to a single clinical trial cohort, and causes of repertoire differences, possibly disease activity or prior therapy, remained undefined.

Measured from the cysteine to the phenylalanine, the CDR3 is 15 residues long. CDR3 DNA is the only sequence kept; it has 45 bases, read in frame from the first base. The V end loses 4 bases and the J end loses 4 bases, and a stretch of 17 bases separates them. CDR1 and CDR2 (SGHVS, FQNEAQ) derive from the germline V gene. Here the chain combines TRBV7-8 and TRBJ2-7; the D assignment is uncertain and may be TRBD1 or TRBD2, with 5 bases supporting each. Sequences were derived from peripheral blood mononuclear cells (PBMCs), sampled before the second cycle of nivolumab. The TCR was taken from a human donor with classical Hodgkin lymphoma. The CDR3 has the sequence CASSSEGDGPYEQYF. In nucleotide form, the sequence is TGTGCCAGCAGCTCGGAAGGGGACGGCCCGTACGAGCAGTACTTC.